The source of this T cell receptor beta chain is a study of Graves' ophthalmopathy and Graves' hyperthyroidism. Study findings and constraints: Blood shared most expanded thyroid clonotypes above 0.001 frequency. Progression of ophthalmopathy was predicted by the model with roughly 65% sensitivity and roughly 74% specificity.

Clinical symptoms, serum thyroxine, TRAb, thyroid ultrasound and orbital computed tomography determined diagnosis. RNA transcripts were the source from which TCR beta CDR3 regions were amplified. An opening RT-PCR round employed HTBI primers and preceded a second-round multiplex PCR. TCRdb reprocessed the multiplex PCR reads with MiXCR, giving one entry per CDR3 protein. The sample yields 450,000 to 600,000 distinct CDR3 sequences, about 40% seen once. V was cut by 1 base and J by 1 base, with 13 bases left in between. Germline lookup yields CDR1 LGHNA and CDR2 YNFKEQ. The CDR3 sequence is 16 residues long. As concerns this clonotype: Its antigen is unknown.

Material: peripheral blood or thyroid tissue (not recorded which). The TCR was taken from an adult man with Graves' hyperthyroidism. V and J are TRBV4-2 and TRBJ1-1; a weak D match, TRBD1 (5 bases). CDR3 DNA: TGTGCCAGCAGCCAAGTGGCGGGGCGCGGGAACACTGAAGCTTTCTTT. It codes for CASSQVAGRGNTEAFF.